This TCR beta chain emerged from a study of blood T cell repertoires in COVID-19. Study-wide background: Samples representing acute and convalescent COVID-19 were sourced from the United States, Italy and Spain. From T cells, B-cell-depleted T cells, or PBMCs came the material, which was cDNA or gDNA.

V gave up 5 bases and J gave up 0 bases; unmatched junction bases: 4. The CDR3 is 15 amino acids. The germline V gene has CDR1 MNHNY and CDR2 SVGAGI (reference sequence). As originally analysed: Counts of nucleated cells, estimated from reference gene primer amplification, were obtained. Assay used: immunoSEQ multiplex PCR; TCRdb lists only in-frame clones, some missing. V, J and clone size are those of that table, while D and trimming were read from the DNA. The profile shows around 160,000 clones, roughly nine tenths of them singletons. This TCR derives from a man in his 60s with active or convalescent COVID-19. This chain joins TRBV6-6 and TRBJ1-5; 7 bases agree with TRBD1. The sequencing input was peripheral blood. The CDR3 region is CASSDRALSNQPQHF. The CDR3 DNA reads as TGTGCCAGCAGTGACAGGGCCCTTAGCAATCAGCCCCAGCATTTT.